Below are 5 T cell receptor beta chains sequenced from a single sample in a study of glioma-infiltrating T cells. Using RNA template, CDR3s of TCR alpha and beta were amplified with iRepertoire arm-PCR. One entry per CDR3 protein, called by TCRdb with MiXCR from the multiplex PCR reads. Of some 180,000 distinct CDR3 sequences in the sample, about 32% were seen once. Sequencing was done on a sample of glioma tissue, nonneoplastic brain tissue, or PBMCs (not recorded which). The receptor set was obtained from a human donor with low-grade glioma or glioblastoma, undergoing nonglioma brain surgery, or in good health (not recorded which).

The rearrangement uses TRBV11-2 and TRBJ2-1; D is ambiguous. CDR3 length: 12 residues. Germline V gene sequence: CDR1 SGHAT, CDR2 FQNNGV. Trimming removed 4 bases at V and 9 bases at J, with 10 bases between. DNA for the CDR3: TGTGCCAGCAGCTCCCTTAACGGTGAGCAGTTCTTC. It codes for CASSSLNGEQFF.

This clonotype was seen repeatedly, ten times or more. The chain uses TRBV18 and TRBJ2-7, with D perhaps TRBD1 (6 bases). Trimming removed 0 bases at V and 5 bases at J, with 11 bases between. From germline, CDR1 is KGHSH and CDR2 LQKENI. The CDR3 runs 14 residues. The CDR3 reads CASSPPTGPHEQYF. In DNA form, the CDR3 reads TGTGCCAGCTCACCACCAACAGGGCCCCACGAGCAGTACTTC.

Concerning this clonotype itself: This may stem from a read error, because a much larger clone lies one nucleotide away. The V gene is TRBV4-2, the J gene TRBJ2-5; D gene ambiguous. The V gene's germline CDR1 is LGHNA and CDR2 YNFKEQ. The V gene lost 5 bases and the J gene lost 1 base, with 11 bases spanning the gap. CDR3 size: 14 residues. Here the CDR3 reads CASSKGSIQETQYF. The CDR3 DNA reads TGTGCCAGCAGCAAAGGGTCGATCCAAGAGACCCAGTACTTC.

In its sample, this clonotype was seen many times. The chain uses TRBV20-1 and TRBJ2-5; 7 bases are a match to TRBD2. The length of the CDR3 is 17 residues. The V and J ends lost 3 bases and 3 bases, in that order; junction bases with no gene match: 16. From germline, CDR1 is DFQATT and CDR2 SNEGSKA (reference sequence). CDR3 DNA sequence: TGCAGTGCTAGGGGGTGGACTAACATCGGACTAGAAGAGACCCAGTACTTC. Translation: CSARGWTNIGLEETQYF.

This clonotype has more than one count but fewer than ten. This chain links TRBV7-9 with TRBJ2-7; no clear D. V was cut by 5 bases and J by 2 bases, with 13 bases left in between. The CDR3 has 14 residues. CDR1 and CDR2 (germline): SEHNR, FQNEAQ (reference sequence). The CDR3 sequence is CASSPGPGPYEQYF. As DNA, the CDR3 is TGTGCCAGCAGCCCCGGGCCCGGTCCCTACGAGCAGTACTTC.